This T cell receptor beta chain stems from a study of vaccination and CD4 T cells after COVID-19. Study information: Control cultures were given a CEFX pool, an HIV-1 Nef pool, or no peptide.

The Oncomine TCR Beta short-read assay was applied to DNA of cultured CD4+ T cells. From the PCR reads, TCRdb called clonotypes with MiXCR, one entry per CDR3 protein. Of 13,000 or so distinct CDR3 sequences listed, almost 55% are singletons. CDR3 length: 12 amino acids. CDR1 and CDR2 from the germline V gene are KGHDR and SFDVKD. V shed 4 bases and J shed 2 bases, with 3 bases lying between them. This clonotype was found a few times. Its antigen remains unknown. Treatment indicated: approximately nine-day PBMC culture with coronavirus spike peptide pools or control peptides (ViraFEST assay). The authors isolated CD4+ T cells by negative selection after 10 to 11 days of culture.

The receptor's source is a human donor with COVID-19. The sequences come from cultured CD4+ T cells from blood, collected after SARS-CoV-2 vaccination. The rearrangement uses TRBV24-1 and TRBJ2-3; D gene uncertain. This CDR3 is CATSEDTDTQYF. The CDR3 DNA reads TGTGCCACCAGTGAAGACACAGATACGCAGTATTTT.